The clone carrying this T cell receptor (beta chain) has more than one count but fewer than ten. Its cognate antigen is unknown. Every donor had blood drawn once into heparin, roughly 120 mL on average. Reverse transcription of all isolated RNA meant that expressed TCRB transcripts were sequenced. Deep immunoSEQ sequencing covered naive, central memory and regulatory T cell samples. Profiled with immunoSEQ multiplex PCR; TCRdb holds only in-frame clones, not every one. The table has around 250,000 clones, approximately 15% seen once; the top ten hold 0.019%. This entry is derived from a study of beta chain features in type 1 diabetes. Overall study findings and caveats: Relative to healthy donors, patients appeared to have naive, central memory and Treg TCRB repertoires that were more similar. Shorter TCRB CDR3s, moderately but significantly so, marked every one of the four CD4+ subsets in Type 1 diabetes patients.

Trimming took off 0 bases at V and 8 bases at J, with 11 bases between the two ends. CDR1 is SGHNT and CDR2 is YYREEE in the germline V gene (reference sequence). The CDR3 has 13 amino acids. The V gene is TRBV5-4, the J gene TRBJ1-2, with D possibly matching TRBD1 (6 bases). This receptor was taken from a man aged 30 to 45 with type 1 diabetes. Sequencing was carried out using naive CD4+ T cells from blood. The CDR3 DNA follows: TGTGCCAGCAGCTTGGGACAGGTCGGCGGCTACACCTTC. It yields the protein CASSLGQVGGYTF.